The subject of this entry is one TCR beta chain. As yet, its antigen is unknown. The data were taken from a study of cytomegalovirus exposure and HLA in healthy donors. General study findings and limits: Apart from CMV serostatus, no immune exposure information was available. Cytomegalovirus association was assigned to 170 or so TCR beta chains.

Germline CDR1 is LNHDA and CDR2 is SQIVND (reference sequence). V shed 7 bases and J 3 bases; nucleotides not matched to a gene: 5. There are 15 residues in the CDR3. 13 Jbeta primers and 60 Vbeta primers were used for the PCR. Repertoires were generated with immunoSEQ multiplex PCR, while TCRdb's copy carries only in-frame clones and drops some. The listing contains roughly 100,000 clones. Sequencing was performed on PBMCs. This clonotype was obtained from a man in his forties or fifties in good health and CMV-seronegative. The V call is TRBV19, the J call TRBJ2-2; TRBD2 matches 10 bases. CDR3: CASTRLAGDTGELFF. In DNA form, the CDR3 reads TGTGCCAGTACCCGCCTAGCGGGGGACACCGGGGAGCTGTTTTTT.